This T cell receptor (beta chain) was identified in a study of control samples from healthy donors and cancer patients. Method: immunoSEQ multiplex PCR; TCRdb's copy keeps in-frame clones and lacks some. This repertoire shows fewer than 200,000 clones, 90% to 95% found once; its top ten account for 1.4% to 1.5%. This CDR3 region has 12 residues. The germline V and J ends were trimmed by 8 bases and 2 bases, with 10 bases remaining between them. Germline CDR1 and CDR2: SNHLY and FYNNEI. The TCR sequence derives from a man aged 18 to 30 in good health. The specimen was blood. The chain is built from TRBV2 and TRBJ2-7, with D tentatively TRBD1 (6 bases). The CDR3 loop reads CASRDTTYEQYF. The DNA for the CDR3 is TGTGCCAGCCGGGACACGACCTACGAGCAGTACTTC.